The source of this T cell receptor (beta chain) is a study of beta chain features in type 1 diabetes. This CDR3 has 18 residues. Trimming removed 1 base at V and 2 bases at J, with 19 bases between. Germline CDR1 is SGHRS and CDR2 is YFSETQ. The investigators reverse transcribed all of the isolated RNA, so they sequenced expressed TCRB transcripts. Here immunoSEQ multiplex PCR was the method, and the copy in TCRdb shows in-frame clones only, minus some. The sample records about 140,000 clones, 9.5% to 10% being singletons. This clone appeared a few times. The sequence came from a woman in her thirties or forties in good health. The genes are TRBV5-1 and TRBJ1-3; tentatively, D is TRBD1 (5 bases). The sample taken for sequencing was central memory CD4+ T cells from blood. The CDR3 sequence is CASSLSSLRGTPGNTIYF. For the CDR3, the DNA is TGCGCCAGCAGCTTGAGTTCGCTTCGGGGGACCCCTGGAAACACCATATATTTT. The variable domain in full, with the rest retrieved from reference TRBV5-1 and TRBJ1-3, is KAGVTQTPRYLIKTRGQQVTLSCSPISGHRSVSWYQQTPGQGLQFLFEYFSETQRNKGNFPGRFSGRQFSNSRSEMNVSTLELGDSALYLCASSLSSLRGTPGNTIYFGEGSWLTVV.